The sample holds a few counts of the clone carrying this T cell receptor beta chain. The antigen remains undetermined. This sample is drawn from a study of T cells in Graves' hyperthyroidism and ophthalmopathy. Whole-study results and caveats: Patients with ophthalmopathy were separated from those with stable hyperthyroidism by a 13 V-J model.

Germline lookup yields CDR1 ENHRY and CDR2 SYGVKD. This CDR3 has 16 residues. The V gene end was trimmed by 6 bases and the J gene end by 3 bases; junction bases not matched to a gene: 11. RNA transcripts provided the source from which TCR beta CDR3 regions were amplified. A first-round RT-PCR of the TCR CDR3 used the HTBI primer set. One entry per CDR3 protein results from TCRdb running MiXCR on the multiplex PCR reads. The sample comprises some 560,000 distinct CDR3 sequences, roughly 14% of which are singletons, and 6.5% to 8% rests with the top ten. The specimen sequenced was blood. The genes are TRBV10-3 and TRBJ2-3; 8 bases are shared with TRBD1. The clonotype was recovered from a woman in her 30s with Graves' hyperthyroidism. The DNA of the CDR3 is TGTGCCATCAGCTTCGGCGGCAGGGGGCTTACAGATACGCAGTATTTT. Translating it yields CAISFGGRGLTDTQYF.